This TCR beta chain was retrieved from a study of shared clonotypes between healthy human individuals. Data came from immunoSEQ multiplex PCR; TCRdb stores just in-frame clones and leaves some out. The table records roughly 1,600,000 clones, approximately 98.5% of them present only once. Sequenced input: naive CD4+ T cells sorted from blood. Subset given: CD45RA+ positively selected. This receptor was identified in a man aged 30 to 45 in good health.

The CDR3 reads CASGTDLYNEQFF. CDR3 nucleotide sequence: TGTGCCAGCGGGACAGACCTTTACAATGAGCAGTTCTTC. The chain has TRBV9 and TRBJ2-1; TRBD1 matches 7 bases. This CDR3 is 13 amino acids long. Germline assignment: CDR1 SGDLS and CDR2 YYNGEE. Unmatched junction bases numbered 5, after V lost 7 bases and J lost 4 bases.